These 17 T cell receptor beta chains originate from one sample sequenced in a study of blood T cell repertoires in COVID-19. Sequencing used immunoSEQ multiplex PCR; TCRdb keeps in-frame clones, though not all of them. This table holds approximately 180,000 clones, around 76% found once. Specimen: PBMCs or T cells enriched from blood (not recorded which). The receptors stem from a woman between 45 and 60 years old with acute COVID-19.

The chain recombines TRBV3-1 (or the pseudogene TRBV3-2) with TRBJ1-5, with a weak D call TRBD1 (6 bases). The CDR3 is 15 residues long. Trimming pared 4 bases from V and 3 bases from J, leaving 13 bases between. The germline V gene encodes CDR1 LGHDT and CDR2 YNNKEL (reference sequence). The DNA for the CDR3 is TGTGCCAGCAGCCGTGGGGGCGTTCCCAATCAGCCCCAGCATTTT. It yields the protein CASSRGGVPNQPQHF.

V is TRBV19 and J is TRBJ1-5, with D hard to call. Per germline, CDR1 LNHDA and CDR2 SQIVND (reference sequence). V gave up 7 bases and J gave up 0 bases, with 28 bases separating them. The CDR3 sequence is 20 residues long. CDR3 in DNA: TGTGCCAGTAACCTACTGAGATCGGGGAACGGGGTTTATAGCAATCAGCCCCAGCATTTT. It is translated as CASNLLRSGNGVYSNQPQHF.

The chain's CDR3 is CASSMDRGAAFF. The CDR3 coding sequence is TGTGCCAGCAGCATGGACAGGGGAGCAGCTTTCTTT. This chain uses TRBV7-8 with TRBJ1-1; 9 bases align to TRBD1. J lost 10 bases, V lost 5 bases, and 5 bases had no gene match. This CDR3 is built from 12 residues. CDR1 SGHVS and CDR2 FQNEAQ come from the germline V gene.

The rearrangement links TRBV3-1 (or the pseudogene TRBV3-2) to TRBJ1-5; D is uncertain. CDR1 and CDR2 from the germline V gene are LGHDT and YNNKEL (reference sequence). The CDR3 consists of 15 residues. V was shortened by 0 bases and J by 5 bases, with 11 bases between the two germline ends. Here the CDR3 reads CASSQDYSPHQPQHF. The CDR3 bases are TGTGCCAGCAGCCAAGATTACAGCCCCCATCAGCCCCAGCATTTT.

CDR3 in DNA: TGTGCCAGCAGCCCCTCCCTACTAGCGGGGGGTGCAGATACGCAGTATTTT. Protein: CASSPSLLAGGADTQYF. The rearrangement uses TRBV28 and TRBJ2-3; TRBD2 matches 12 bases. CDR3 size: 17 residues. The germline gives CDR1 MDHEN, CDR2 SYDVKM. V trimming: 6 bases; J trimming: 4 bases; junction bases outside the gene matches: 11.

V gene TRBV27 combines with J gene TRBJ1-4; D gene uncertain. Trimming stripped 6 bases from V and 5 bases from J, with 16 bases between. Per the germline V gene, CDR1 is MNHEY and CDR2 is SMNVEV (reference sequence). This CDR3 has 15 residues. CDR3 amino acids: CASRQPGASNEKLFF. CDR3 nucleotide sequence: TGTGCCAGCAGACAGCCGGGAGCAAGCAATGAAAAACTGTTTTTT.

The V gene is TRBV14, the J gene TRBJ2-4; a weak D match, TRBD2 (6 bases). The CDR3 totals 13 residues. Germline V gene data show CDR1 as SGHDN and CDR2 as FVKESK. The V and J ends lost 5 bases and 6 bases respectively, with 11 bases between them. The CDR3 nucleotides read TGTGCCAGCAGCGGGGGGTCGGGAAACATTCAGTACTTC. Protein sequence: CASSGGSGNIQYF.

The rearrangement links TRBV7-8 to TRBJ2-7; 11 bases match TRBD2. The CDR3 contains 15 residues. V lost 4 bases and J lost 2; bases outside the gene matches: 4. Germline loops: CDR1 SGHVS, CDR2 FQNEAQ. CDR3 nucleotide sequence: TGTGCCAGCAGCTATACTAGCGGGGGAGCCTACGAGCAGTACGTC. It codes for CASSYTSGGAYEQYV.

The rearrangement uses TRBV5-4 and TRBJ1-1; the D gene is possibly TRBD1 (5 bases). The germline V gene has CDR1 SGHNT and CDR2 YYREEE (reference sequence). This CDR3 spans 14 amino acids. Trimming pared 2 bases from V and 5 bases from J, leaving 13 bases between. Here the CDR3 reads CASSFFGRGTEAFF. Written as DNA, the CDR3 is TGTGCCAGCAGCTTTTTTGGGCGGGGGACTGAAGCTTTCTTT.

V gene TRBV2 combines with J gene TRBJ1-5; 10 positions match TRBD1. V dropped 3 bases and J dropped 7; count of bases not matched to a gene: 3. The length of the CDR3 is 14 residues. The germline V gene has CDR1 SNHLY and CDR2 FYNNEI. The CDR3 here is CASSEGQGKQPQHF. As DNA, the CDR3 is TGTGCCAGCAGTGAGGGACAGGGGAAACAGCCCCAGCATTTT.

The chain joins TRBV4-3 to TRBJ1-2; perhaps TRBD1 as D (6 bases). Deletions cut 3 bases from V and 1 base from J, with 18 bases between. CDR1 and CDR2 from the germline V gene are LGHNA and YSLEER. The CDR3 sequence is 17 residues long. The CDR3 region has the DNA TGCGCCAGCAGCCACCCTGGTGGGGCAGGGGATAACTATGGCTACACCTTC. It encodes CASSHPGGAGDNYGYTF.

J is TRBJ1-5 and V is TRBV19; D might be TRBD1 (5 bases). Germline CDR1 reads LNHDA; CDR2 reads SQIVND (reference sequence). The CDR3 totals 16 residues. Between the trimmed V and J ends, which lost 9 bases and 0 bases, there was a span of 18 bases. CDR3 DNA sequence: TGTGCCAGCCACACGGGCCAGGGCTATAGCAATCAGCCCCAGCATTTT. Protein product: CASHTGQGYSNQPQHF. Looking up the rest from reference TRBV19 and TRBJ1-5 gives the full variable domain: DGGITQSPKYLFRKEGQNVTLSCEQNLNHDAMYWYRQDPGQGLRLIYYSQIVNDFQKGDIAEGYSVSREKKESFPLTVTSAQKNPTAFYLCASHTGQGYSNQPQHFGDGTRLSIL.

V is TRBV29-1 and J is TRBJ1-3, with 7 bases fitting TRBD1. The CDR3 has 15 amino acids. The germline V gene has CDR1 SQVTM and CDR2 ANQGSEA. J was trimmed by 0 bases and V by 6 bases; bases with no gene match: 8. CDR3 coding DNA: TGCAGCGTGGCCGGGACAGAGAGCTCTGGAAACACCATATATTTT. This gives the protein CSVAGTESSGNTIYF.

Written as DNA, the CDR3 is TGTGCCAGCAGCTTAAGTTCCTGGGGAGTCCCAAGAAATCAGCCCCAGCATTTT. It is translated as CASSLSSWGVPRNQPQHF. The rearrangement links TRBV7-2 to TRBJ1-5; no reliable D call. Trimming shortened V by 2 bases and J by 4 bases, and 21 bases separated the two germline ends. Germline V gene sequence: CDR1 SGHTA, CDR2 FQGNSA. The CDR3 covers 18 residues. The full variable domain, rest sourced from reference TRBV7-2 and TRBJ1-5, is GAGVSQSPSNKVTEKGKDVELRCDPISGHTALYWYRQSLGQGLEFLIYFQGNSAPDKSGLPSDRFSAERTGGSVSTLTIQRTQQEDSAVYLCASSLSSWGVPRNQPQHFGDGTRLSIL.

This clone was seen just once. The rearrangement uses TRBV18 and TRBJ1-2, with TRBD1 as a possible D gene (5 bases). From germline, CDR1 is KGHSH and CDR2 LQKENI. This CDR3 spans 13 amino acids. V was cut by 1 base and J by 8 bases, with 11 bases left in between. In DNA form, the CDR3 reads TGTGCCAGCTCACCACTACAGGTTCAAGGCTACACCTTC. Translating gives CASSPLQVQGYTF.

The chain combines TRBV5-4 with TRBJ1-2; a possible D gene is TRBD1 (5 bases). Per the germline V gene, CDR1 is SGHNT and CDR2 is YYREEE (reference sequence). The CDR3 is 16 residues long. V was pared by 2 bases and J by 0 bases, with 14 bases between. CDR3 bases: TGTGCCAGCAGCTTAGACAGTTACACTTCTAACTATGGCTACACCTTC. Its translation: CASSLDSYTSNYGYTF.

This sequence joins TRBV5-1 and TRBJ1-3; TRBD1 matches at 7 bases. V trimming: 4 bases; J trimming: 3 bases; junction bases outside the gene matches: 10. The germline gives CDR1 SGHRS, CDR2 YFSETQ. The CDR3 length is 16 residues. The CDR3 region has the DNA TGCGCCAGCAGCACCTCCACAGGGGACGGTGGAAACACCATATATTTT. It encodes CASSTSTGDGGNTIYF.